A single sample gave rise to the 30 T cell receptor beta chains below, sequenced in a study of naive and memory T cell subsets. Both TRBC1 and TRBC2 were covered by a beta constant-region primer of two equimolar oligonucleotides. Four rounds of PCR amplified the ligated cDNA using nested alpha and beta constant-region primers plus SP2. TCRdb processed the UMI-ligation and nested PCR reads anew with MiXCR; each CDR3 protein has one entry. The sample has over 25,000 distinct CDR3 sequences, around 18% seen once; the top ten hold less than 3.5%. Material for sequencing was effector memory CD4+ T cells from blood. The subset here: effector memory, CD45RA- CD27-. The receptor source for this set is a human donor in good health.

This clonotype was observed a few times. The chain combines TRBV20-1 with TRBJ1-4; no reliable D call. The germline CDR1 and CDR2 sequences are DFQATT and SNEGSKA (reference sequence). Trimming took off 0 bases at V and 8 bases at J, with 7 bases between the two ends. This CDR3 has 12 residues. CDR3 nucleotide sequence: TGCAGTGCTAGAGATACGGGCGAAAAACTGTTTTTT. The encoded protein is CSARDTGEKLFF.

V is TRBV12-3 or TRBV12-4 and J is TRBJ2-5; D is unclear. This CDR3 has 11 amino acids. Deletions cut 5 bases from V and 3 bases from J, with 4 bases between. CDR3 nucleotide sequence: TGTGCCAGCAGTCCGGAAGAGACCCAGTACTTC. Amino acids: CASSPEETQYF.

At least ten counts were recorded for this clonotype. The J gene is TRBJ1-1, the V gene TRBV28; D perhaps matches TRBD1 (5 bases). This CDR3 is built from 13 residues. The V gene's germline CDR1 is MDHEN and CDR2 SYDVKM. Trimming cost V 2 bases and J 5 bases, with 9 bases left between them. In nucleotides, the CDR3 is TGTGCCAGCAGTTTAACAGGAAAAACTGAAGCTTTCTTT. Protein: CASSLTGKTEAFF. The full variable domain, completed using reference TRBV28 and TRBJ1-1, is DVKVTQSSRYLVKRTGEKVFLECVQDMDHENMFWYRQDPGLGLRLIYFSYDVKMKEKGDIPEGYSVSREKKERFSLILESASTNQTSMYLCASSLTGKTEAFFGQGTRLTVV.

This chain links TRBV20-1 with TRBJ2-7, with 7 positions matching TRBD2. V was clipped by 3 bases and J by 6 bases; unmatched bases: 14. CDR1 is DFQATT and CDR2 is SNEGSKA in the germline V gene (reference sequence). The CDR3 runs 15 residues. The CDR3 sequence is CSARVGRPFRGEQYF. The DNA of the CDR3 is TGCAGTGCTAGGGTCGGGAGGCCCTTTCGGGGCGAGCAGTACTTC.

The chain employs TRBV30 and TRBJ1-2, with TRBD1 identical over 9 bases. Per the germline V gene, CDR1 is GTSNPN and CDR2 is SVGIG (reference sequence). Unmatched junction bases numbered 10, after V lost 3 bases and J lost 8 bases. CDR3 length: 14 amino acids. The CDR3 sequence: CAWSGPGQGRGYTF. CDR3 DNA sequence: TGTGCCTGGAGCGGTCCGGGACAGGGAAGAGGCTACACCTTC. Supplemented by reference TRBV30 and TRBJ1-2, the full variable domain reads SQTIHQWPATLVQPVGSPLSLECTVEGTSNPNLYWYRQAAGRGLQLLFYSVGIGQISSEVPQNLSASRPQDRQFILSSKKLLLSDSGFYLCAWSGPGQGRGYTFGSGTRLTVV.

This clonotype has just a few counts. J is TRBJ2-1 and V is TRBV6-2 or TRBV6-3; 12 bases are shared with TRBD2. This CDR3 contains 16 residues. With V trimmed by 5 bases and J by 7 bases, 9 bases remained unmatched. Germline V gene lookup returns CDR1 MNHEY and CDR2 SVGEGT. This CDR3 is CASSPQTSGRGNEQFF. CDR3 DNA: TGTGCCAGCAGTCCTCAGACTAGCGGGAGAGGAAATGAGCAGTTCTTC.

The genes are TRBV28 and TRBJ2-5; D may correspond to TRBD1 or TRBD2 (6 bases each). Trimming cost V 5 bases and J 5 bases, with 21 bases left between them. This CDR3 is 16 amino acids long. Germline values: CDR1 MDHEN, CDR2 SYDVKM. This CDR3 is CASSNPKGGSRETQYF. DNA of the CDR3: TGTGCCAGCAGTAACCCAAAAGGGGGGTCCCGGGAGACCCAGTACTTC.

This clonotype has a handful of counts. The rearrangement links TRBV5-1 to TRBJ1-2; D gene unclear. CDR3 length: 15 amino acids. Germline CDR1 SGHRS, CDR2 YFSETQ. V lost 5 bases to trimming and J lost 2 bases, with 16 bases between them. The CDR3 DNA is TGCGCCAGCAGTGTTTCGGTAGGAGACAACTATGGCTACACCTTC. Translation: CASSVSVGDNYGYTF. The full variable domain, completed using reference TRBV5-1 and TRBJ1-2, is KAGVTQTPRYLIKTRGQQVTLSCSPISGHRSVSWYQQTPGQGLQFLFEYFSETQRNKGNFPGRFSGRQFSNSRSEMNVSTLELGDSALYLCASSVSVGDNYGYTFGSGTRLTVV.

This clonotype was seen ten or more times. V and J are TRBV20-1 and TRBJ1-1, with unresolved D. The CDR3 has 14 amino acids. V was shortened by 1 base and J by 1 base, with 10 bases between the two germline ends. Germline V gene sequence: CDR1 DFQATT, CDR2 SNEGSKA (reference sequence). The CDR3 DNA sequence: TGCAGTGCTAGAGTTGCCGTGGGGAACACTGAAGCTTTCTTT. It encodes CSARVAVGNTEAFF.

This clonotype came up many times. The chain has TRBV29-1 and TRBJ2-3, with D possibly TRBD2 on 6 matching bases. Germline values: CDR1 SQVTM, CDR2 ANQGSEA. This CDR3 has 16 residues. Trimming removed 7 bases at V and 0 bases at J, with 20 bases between. The CDR3 spells CSAFDLAGTSTDTQYF. CDR3 bases: TGCAGCGCCTTCGACCTCGCGGGGACTAGCACAGATACGCAGTATTTT.

In its sample, this clonotype was seen many times. The gene calls are TRBV11-2 and TRBJ1-2; no reliable D call. The V end lost 0 bases, the J end lost 5 bases, and 10 bases lay between the germline ends. Germline loops: CDR1 SGHAT, CDR2 FQNNGV. This CDR3 contains 14 residues. CDR3 DNA: TGTGCCAGCAGCTTAGATGCGACGGAATATGGCTACACCTTC. Protein: CASSLDATEYGYTF.

This sequence joins TRBV28 and TRBJ2-1; D is ambiguous. Trimming stripped 7 bases from V and 6 bases from J, with 16 bases between. Per germline, CDR1 MDHEN and CDR2 SYDVKM. The CDR3 is made up of 14 amino acids. CDR3 DNA: TGTGCCAGCACTATACGGCACCTCTCCAATGAGCAGTTCTTC. Its protein product is CASTIRHLSNEQFF.

With respect to this clonotype: Germline is not matched at one junction end, which may reflect a read error. V and J are TRBV4-1 and TRBJ2-3; perhaps TRBD1 as D (6 bases). The CDR3 covers 17 residues. Germline CDR1 is MGHRA and CDR2 is YSYEKL. CDR3 sequence reads: CASSRETTGPSKDTQYF. CDR3 DNA sequence: TGCGCCAGCAGCCGGGAAACGACAGGCCCTAGCAAAGATACGCAGTATTTT.

By its share, this clonotype is medium-sized. The V and J genes are TRBV10-2 and TRBJ1-2; D is unresolved. CDR1 is WSHSY and CDR2 is SAAADI in the germline V gene. Trimming took 4 bases from V and 7 from J, leaving 13 bases between them. This CDR3 spans 13 amino acids. The CDR3 spells CASSGSLGGGYTF. In DNA, the CDR3 is TGCGCCAGCAGTGGGTCGCTCGGCGGTGGCTACACCTTC.

The genes are TRBV4-1 and TRBJ2-1; unclear D gene. This CDR3 region has 16 residues. V dropped 1 base and J dropped 4 bases, with 14 bases sitting between them. Germline loops: CDR1 MGHRA, CDR2 YSYEKL. This chain's CDR3 is CASSQVNLVSYNEQFF. In nucleotides, the CDR3 is TGCGCCAGCAGCCAAGTCAATCTAGTCTCTTACAATGAGCAGTTCTTC.

The chain carries TRBV9 and TRBJ1-2; possible D gene TRBD1, 5 bases. Germline assignment: CDR1 SGDLS and CDR2 YYNGEE. V was trimmed by 0 bases and J by 4 bases, leaving 13 bases between them. The CDR3 runs to 15 residues. The CDR3 region has the DNA TGTGCCAGCAGCGTAGGAGGGGAGGCTCCCTATGGCTACACCTTC. Residues: CASSVGGEAPYGYTF. Full variable domain (remainder filled in from reference TRBV9 and TRBJ1-2): DSGVTQTPKHLITATGQRVTLRCSPRSGDLSVYWYQQSLDQGLQFLIQYYNGEERAKGNILERFSAQQFPDLHSELNLSSLELGDSALYFCASSVGGEAPYGYTFGSGTRLTVV.

This rearrangement joins TRBV5-1 to TRBJ2-7; the D gene could be TRBD1 or TRBD2 (5 bases each). This CDR3 comprises 13 residues. Per the germline V gene, CDR1 is SGHRS and CDR2 is YFSETQ. The V gene lost 1 base and the J gene lost 7 bases, with 12 bases spanning the gap. The chain's CDR3 is CASSLRGDGEQYF. CDR3 in DNA: TGCGCCAGCAGCTTGAGAGGGGACGGAGAGCAGTACTTC.

This clonotype was counted a few times. This chain uses TRBV5-4 with TRBJ2-7, with TRBD1 matching 8 bases. V gave up 0 bases and J gave up 6 bases; unmatched junction bases: 8. This CDR3 spans 15 amino acids. Germline loops: CDR1 SGHNT, CDR2 YYREEE (reference sequence). CDR3 sequence: CASSLEGQGRGEQYF. CDR3 coding DNA: TGTGCCAGCAGCTTGGAAGGACAGGGACGCGGCGAGCAGTACTTC. The full variable domain, in which reference TRBV5-4 and TRBJ2-7 provide the parts outside the CDR3, is ETGVTQSPTHLIKTRGQQVTLRCSSQSGHNTVSWYQQALGQGPQFIFQYYREEENGRGNFPPRFSGLQFPNYSSELNVNALELDDSALYLCASSLEGQGRGEQYFGPGTRLTVT.

V usage is TRBV5-1 and J usage is TRBJ2-3; D possibly corresponds to TRBD1 (6 bases). Germline V CDR1 and CDR2: SGHRS, YFSETQ. This CDR3 region has 16 residues. The V gene lost 0 bases and the J gene lost 0 bases, with 11 bases spanning the gap. CDR3 region: CASSLGTGWSTDTQYF. The CDR3 DNA reads as TGCGCCAGCAGCTTGGGAACAGGGTGGAGCACAGATACGCAGTATTTT.

This clonotype was observed at least ten times. The J gene is TRBJ2-3, the V gene TRBV27; D is undetermined. V gave up 5 bases and J gave up 2 bases, with 8 bases separating them. Per the germline V gene, CDR1 is MNHEY and CDR2 is SMNVEV (reference sequence). The CDR3 consists of 13 residues. CDR3 sequence (DNA): TGTGCCAGCAGTCCGGAGATCACAGATACGCAGTATTTT. Protein product: CASSPEITDTQYF.

This chain uses TRBV19 with TRBJ1-2, with 7 bases lining up with TRBD1. Unmatched junction bases numbered 6, after V lost 6 bases and J lost 2 bases. Germline values: CDR1 LNHDA, CDR2 SQIVND (reference sequence). CDR3 length: 14 residues. CDR3 nucleotides: TGTGCCAGTAGGGGGGACAGATCCAACTATGGCTACACCTTC. Translated: CASRGDRSNYGYTF.

This clonotype was observed a few times. J is TRBJ2-1 and V is TRBV20-1; TRBD2 matches at 7 bases. The CDR3 loop spans 15 amino acids. Germline trimming cut 7 bases from V and 4 bases from J; bases unmatched to any gene: 13. Germline V lookup: CDR1 DFQATT, CDR2 SNEGSKA (reference sequence). The CDR3 is CSVKRLAPIYNEQFF. CDR3 DNA sequence: TGCAGTGTAAAGAGACTAGCTCCCATTTACAATGAGCAGTTCTTC.

The table lists this clonotype with a few counts. The junction shows a germline mismatch at one end, possibly a read error. This rearrangement joins TRBV28 to TRBJ2-5; tentative D call: TRBD2 (5 bases). CDR1 and CDR2 (germline): MDHEN, SYDVKM. The CDR3 extends over 15 amino acids. The CDR3 nucleotides are TGTGCCAGCTGTTTCCGGAACCCGACTATGGAGACCCAGTACTTC. Translating gives CASCFRNPTMETQYF.

This clonotype is labeled medium-sized. The gene calls are TRBV3-1 and TRBJ2-4; a weak D match, TRBD1 (5 bases). The CDR3 is 17 residues long. The ends were cut back, 2 bases at V and 2 bases at J, with 16 bases in the middle. Per the germline V gene, CDR1 is LGHDT and CDR2 is YNNKEL (reference sequence). The CDR3 sequence is CASSQINRRETKNIQYF. The CDR3 DNA reads TGTGCCAGCAGCCAAATAAACAGGAGAGAGACCAAAAACATTCAGTACTTC.

V is TRBV28 and J is TRBJ2-3; no definite D call. The V gene lost 3 bases and the J gene lost 9 bases, with 4 bases spanning the gap. The CDR3 spans 10 residues. CDR1 and CDR2 from the germline V gene are MDHEN and SYDVKM. Here the CDR3 reads CASSFKTQYF. CDR3 in DNA: TGTGCCAGCAGTTTTAAAACGCAGTATTTT.

This clonotype was detected a few times. This sequence joins TRBV2 and TRBJ2-1; TRBD2 aligns across 10 bases. J was trimmed by 7 bases and V by 6 bases; bases with no gene match: 9. In germline, CDR1 is SNHLY, CDR2 FYNNEI. The CDR3 covers 15 residues. CDR3 bases: TGTGCCAGCAGGAAGGCCCAGCGGGGGGGGAATGAGCAGTTCTTC. Its translation is CASRKAQRGGNEQFF.

This clonotype was picked up a small number of times. The rearrangement links TRBV30 to TRBJ1-5; D might be TRBD1 (5 bases). This CDR3 contains 16 residues. Germline V CDR1 and CDR2: GTSNPN, SVGIG (reference sequence). The ends were cut back, 5 bases at V and 2 bases at J, with 19 bases in the middle. The CDR3 DNA reads TGTGCCTGGTCCCGGCAGGGTGGTAAGGGCAATCAGCCCCAGCATTTT. It codes for CAWSRQGGKGNQPQHF.

This clonotype has a count of ten or more. CDR3 sequence: CASSVGGASYNEQFF. The CDR3 DNA follows: TGTGCCAGCAGCGTCGGCGGGGCCTCCTACAATGAGCAGTTCTTC. The chain links TRBV9 to TRBJ2-1, with D possibly matching TRBD2 (6 bases). The V gene lost 2 bases and the J gene lost 0 bases, with 9 bases spanning the gap. Germline loops: CDR1 SGDLS, CDR2 YYNGEE. The CDR3 contains 15 residues.

The chain carries TRBV28 and TRBJ1-1, with TRBD1 identical over 8 bases. V dropped 6 bases and J dropped 1; count of bases not matched to a gene: 4. The germline V gene has CDR1 MDHEN and CDR2 SYDVKM. CDR3 length: 14 amino acids. CDR3 bases: TGTGCCAGCAGACCCGGACAGGGGAACACTGAAGCTTTCTTT. It is translated as CASRPGQGNTEAFF.

The chain employs TRBV28 and TRBJ2-7; a weak D match, TRBD2 (5 bases). V lost 7 bases to trimming and J lost 3 bases, with 22 bases between them. The CDR3 loop spans 16 amino acids. Germline V gene lookup returns CDR1 MDHEN and CDR2 SYDVKM. The CDR3 sequence is CASKPSNGRGIYEQYF. The CDR3 DNA is TGTGCCAGCAAACCCTCAAATGGCCGGGGAATCTACGAGCAGTACTTC.